Included here is one T cell receptor (beta chain) sequence, with context. Antigen specificity is unknown. This sample is drawn from a study of OX40 agonist ivuxolimab in advanced cancers. Study information: The dose-escalation group included hepatocellular carcinoma, melanoma, renal cell carcinoma and head and neck cancer.

The V and J ends lost 3 bases and 3 bases respectively, with 15 bases between them. The CDR3 runs 15 residues. The V gene's germline CDR1 is SGDLS and CDR2 YYNGEE. Some clones are missing from TCRdb's copy, which holds only in-frame ones; the method was immunoSEQ multiplex PCR. The table includes approximately 26,000 clones, 85% to 90% detected once. Collection of blood occurred at baseline, at cycle 4 day 1, and at cycle 7 day 1. General study findings and limits: Some nonresponders likewise displayed low normalized T-cell clonal expansion. Among expanded peripheral T cells, antigen specificity went undetermined.

V and J are TRBV9 and TRBJ1-1; a weak D match, TRBD1 (6 bases). Sample: CD4+ or CD8+ T cells sorted from blood, taken in a trial of the OX40 agonist ivuxolimab. This receptor was identified in an adult with an advanced solid tumor such as melanoma, head and neck, liver or kidney cancer. The chain's CDR3 is CASSGDRLLHTEAFF. The DNA for the CDR3 is TGTGCCAGCAGCGGAGACAGGTTATTGCACACTGAAGCTTTCTTT.